This T cell receptor (beta chain) originates from a study of early T cells in non-severe SARS-CoV-2 infection. Per germline, CDR1 MGHRA and CDR2 YSYEKL. V was trimmed by 1 base and J by 0 bases, leaving 13 bases between them. There are 17 residues in the CDR3. This clonotype showed up many times. In the library, individual cDNA molecules carried attached unique molecular identifiers. TCRdb fed the 5' RACE reads into MiXCR, producing one record per CDR3 protein. The sample yields 25,000 to 30,000 distinct CDR3 sequences, approximately 4.6% seen once. The TCR comes from an adult who was a healthcare worker with PCR-confirmed SARS-CoV-2 infection or an uninfected control (not recorded which). The chain carries TRBV4-1 and TRBJ2-1, with D possibly TRBD2 on 6 matching bases. The material sequenced was whole blood. The CDR3 reads CASSQGTSRSSYNEQFF. As DNA, the CDR3 is TGCGCCAGCAGCCAAGGAACTAGCCGAAGCTCCTACAATGAGCAGTTCTTC.